A selection of T cell receptor beta chains follows, all from one sample in a study of blood T cell repertoires in COVID-19. Some clones are missing from TCRdb's copy, which holds only in-frame ones; the method was immunoSEQ multiplex PCR. The sample shows 250,000 to 300,000 clones, around 86% of them seen only once. Input material: peripheral blood. These receptors were taken from a woman between 40 and 50 years old who had recovered from COVID-19. CDR3s include the opening cysteine and the closing phenylalanine or tryptophan. D genes are given only for firm matches. Clone size is given for some rows only: seen once, a few or many times, or a class if the clone is expanded.

TRBV27	NA	TRBJ2-2	NA	TGTGCCAGCAGCCCTCTACGCGGGGAGCTGTTTTTT	CASSPLRGELFF
TRBV25-1	NA	TRBJ1-5	NA	TGTGCCAGCGCTTGGGGGCCTTGGATACAGCCCCAGCATTTT	CASAWGPWIQPQHF
TRBV7-9	NA	TRBJ1-2	NA	TGTGCCGGTCAGACAGGCTATTATGGCTACACCTTC	CAGQTGYYGYTF
TRBV2	TRBD1	TRBJ1-6	few	TGTGCCAGAAACGACAGGGTCTTT	CARNDRVF
TRBV6-1	TRBD2	TRBJ2-7	NA	TGTGCCATCGCGGGGGGCGCCCTCGGCGAGCAGTACTTC	CAIAGGALGEQYF
TRBV3-1/TRBV3-2	NA	TRBJ2-7	NA	TGTGCCAGCAGCCAAAATTTAGCCGGCGAGCAGTACTTC	CASSQNLAGEQYF
TRBV7-2	NA	TRBJ2-5	NA	TGTGCCAGCAGTCGACTAGCACTCGGAGGGGGGACCCAGTACTTC	CASSRLALGGGTQYF
TRBV11-2	NA	TRBJ2-7	NA	TGTGCCAGCAGCTTGAAAGGACACGGCGAGCAGTACTTC	CASSLKGHGEQYF
TRBV7-9	TRBD1	TRBJ1-1	NA	TGTGCCAGCAGCGCGTCAGGGGGAGAGACTGAAGCTTTCTTT	CASSASGGETEAFF
TRBV20-1	NA	TRBJ1-1	NA	TGCAGTGCTAGAGATAGCGCTTTCTTT	CSARDSAFF
TRBV7-3	NA	TRBJ1-1	NA	TGTGCCAGCATCGCCAACAGAGAAGAAGCTTTCTTT	CASIANREEAFF
TRBV6-5	NA	TRBJ1-1	NA	TGTGCCAGCAGTTCCCCAAGGGAGGCGAACACTGAAGCTTTCTTT	CASSSPREANTEAFF
TRBV6-5	TRBD1	TRBJ1-1	NA	TGTGCCAGCAGCGGCGACAGGGAAAATACTGAAGCTTTCTTT	CASSGDRENTEAFF
TRBV29-1	TRBD2	TRBJ2-7	NA	TGCAGCGTCGGGGAGGGCGTCTACGAGCAGTACTTC	CSVGEGVYEQYF
TRBV5-1	TRBD1	TRBJ1-4	NA	TGCGCCAGCAGCTTCACCGGGACAGGGATAACAACTAATGAAAAACTGTTTTTT	CASSFTGTGITTNEKLFF
TRBV6-5	NA	TRBJ2-1	NA	TGTGCCAGCAGTTCGTGGACTGTGAGCTCCTACAATGAGCAGTTCTTC	CASSSWTVSSYNEQFF
TRBV2	TRBD1	TRBJ2-2	NA	TGTGCCAGCAGCTCGGACAGGGGAGGGTCCGGGGAGCTGTTTTTT	CASSSDRGGSGELFF
TRBV6-5	NA	TRBJ1-4	NA	TGTGCCAGCAGTTCCGGTTTTGAAAAACTGTTTTTT	CASSSGFEKLFF
TRBV4-2	TRBD1	TRBJ1-1	NA	TGTGCCAGCGGCCCCCAGGGGGTCACTGAAGCTTTCTTT	CASGPQGVTEAFF
TRBV10-2	NA	TRBJ2-5	NA	TGCGCCAGCAGTGAATCTCGCGGCATTCAAGAGACCCAGTACTTC	CASSESRGIQETQYF
TRBV5-6	TRBD1	TRBJ2-3	few	TGTGCCAGCAGCTTGGGGGGACAGGGGTTTTCAGATACGCAGTATTTT	CASSLGGQGFSDTQYF
TRBV3-1/TRBV3-2	TRBD2	TRBJ2-7	NA	TGTGCCAGCAGCCAGGACTTGGGGCTAGCGGGGGTCGAGCAGTACTTC	CASSQDLGLAGVEQYF